This TCR beta chain was captured in a study of T cell responses to AZD1222 COVID-19 vaccine. Points on this clone: Its antigen is currently unknown.

The CDR3 sequence is 10 residues long. Trimming left V 11 bases short and J 11 bases short, with 13 bases between. From germline, CDR1 is MNHEY and CDR2 SVGAGI. Method: immunoSEQ multiplex PCR; TCRdb's copy keeps in-frame clones and lacks some. The data show more than 150,000 clones, 85% to 95% seen once. Findings of the study overall: After two AZD1222 doses, spike-specific TCR breadth and depth rose versus day 0.

The specimen comprised peripheral blood, sampled on day 0 of AZD1222 vaccination. The TCR sequence derives from an adult in good health. The gene calls are TRBV6-5 and TRBJ1-5; D ambiguous. This chain's CDR3 is CAPPAEAQHF. DNA for the CDR3: TGTGCCCCCCCAGCAGAGGCCCAGCATTTT.